A selection of T cell receptor beta chains follows, all from one sample in a study of T cell repertoires in aging, cancer and after chemotherapy. TCRdb re-analysed the multiplex PCR reads in MiXCR, keeping a single row per CDR3 protein. This sample has thousands of distinct CDR3 sequences; approximately 30% occur once, and the top ten carry about a tenth. The sample comprised blood. The origin of the receptors is a human donor in good health. CDR3s include the opening cysteine and the closing phenylalanine or tryptophan. A D gene is named only where the DNA matches it firmly. Expanded clones are given a class, and other clones once, few, many or no size at all.

>TRBV30|TRBJ1-1|medium-sized|.
CAWSVGGGNTEAFF
TGTGCCTGGAGTGTTGGAGGGGGGAACACTGAAGCTTTCTTT
>TRBV5-4|TRBJ2-7|few|.
CASSVQVAGYEQYF
TGTGCCAGCAGCGTCCAGGTTGCGGGGTACGAGCAGTACTTC
>TRBV21-1|TRBJ1-2|.|.
CASSKGHMGWNYGYTF
TGTGCCAGCAGCAAAGGGCACATGGGATGGAACTATGGCTACACCTTC
>TRBV5-1|TRBJ2-3|.|.
CASSPRTGVRTDTQYF
TGCGCCAGCAGCCCCCGGACGGGGGTACGCACAGATACGCAGTATTTT
>TRBV19|TRBJ1-2|medium-sized|TRBD1
CASSPRTGDGYGYTF
TGTGCCAGTAGTCCAAGGACAGGGGACGGCTATGGCTACACCTTC
>TRBV12-5|TRBJ1-3|once|TRBD1
CASGLSGGGNTIYF
TGTGCTAGTGGTTTATCAGGGGGAGGAAACACCATATATTTT
>TRBV18|TRBJ2-3|.|.
CASSPGDLGTDTQYF
TGTGCCAGCTCACCGGGAGACTTAGGAACAGATACGCAGTATTTT
>TRBV20-1|TRBJ2-1|.|.
CSARDMVTYNEQFF
TGCAGTGCTAGAGATATGGTAACCTACAATGAGCAGTTCTTC
>TRBV14|TRBJ1-1|.|.
CASSPGGSRGGTEAFF
TGTGCCAGCAGCCCAGGAGGTTCGAGGGGAGGCACTGAAGCTTTCTTT
>TRBV6-5|TRBJ2-7|large|.
CASSLGAELYEQYF
TGTGCCAGCAGTTTAGGGGCAGAACTCTACGAGCAGTACTTC
>TRBV10-2|TRBJ2-7|few|TRBD2
CATRLAGAGEQYF
TGCGCCACACGACTAGCGGGAGCTGGCGAGCAGTACTTC
>TRBV18|TRBJ1-3|few|.
CASSPEGQPRTGNTIYF
TGTGCCAGCTCACCAGAGGGCCAACCGAGAACTGGAAACACCATATATTTT
>TRBV27|TRBJ2-7|medium-sized|TRBD1
CASSTGTVIYEQYF
TGTGCCAGCAGTACCGGGACAGTTATTTACGAGCAGTACTTC
>TRBV6-4|TRBJ2-7|.|TRBD1
CASRLPGQGSYEQYF
TGTGCCAGCAGATTACCGGGACAGGGCTCTTACGAGCAGTACTTC
>TRBV6-5|TRBJ2-7|few|TRBD1
CASSLLRDSYSYEQYF
TGTGCCAGCAGTTTGCTCCGGGACAGTTATTCCTACGAGCAGTACTTC
>TRBV29-1|TRBJ2-7|large|.
CSVVGANYEQYF
TGCAGCGTTGTGGGGGCTAACTACGAGCAGTACTTC
>TRBV5-1|TRBJ2-7|.|.
CASSLVEGGYEQYF
TGCGCCAGCAGCTTGGTAGAGGGTGGCTACGAGCAGTACTTC
>TRBV20-1|TRBJ1-5|few|TRBD1
CSARVEGAGINQPQHF
TGCAGTGCTAGGGTGGAGGGGGCCGGTATCAATCAGCCCCAGCATTTT
>TRBV19|TRBJ2-3|.|.
CASSSRGPDTQYF
TGTGCCAGCAGCTCCCGGGGGCCAGATACGCAGTATTTT
>TRBV5-4|TRBJ2-7|few|.
CASSLYLDSYEQYF
TGCGCCAGCAGCTTGTATCTGGACTCCTACGAGCAGTACTTC
>TRBV11-3|TRBJ1-2|.|.
CASSVDTYGYTF
TGTGCCAGCAGCGTTGACACATATGGCTACACCTTC
>TRBV5-6|TRBJ1-5|.|.
CASSPGRYSNQPQHF
TGTGCCAGCAGCCCGGGCAGATATAGCAATCAGCCCCAGCATTTT
>TRBV2|TRBJ1-1|.|.
CASSFEGSTEAFF
TGTGCCAGCAGTTTCGAGGGGAGCACTGAAGCTTTCTTT
>TRBV18|TRBJ1-1|few|.
CASSPRSGNTEAFF
TGTGCCAGCTCACCACGGTCAGGGAACACTGAAGCTTTCTTT
>TRBV29-1|TRBJ1-1|medium-sized|.
CSSGGEGTEAFF
TGCAGCTCTGGGGGGGAGGGAACTGAAGCTTTCTTT
>TRBV6-1|TRBJ1-2|few|TRBD1
CASSETGQIYGYTF
TGTGCCAGCAGTGAGACGGGACAGATATATGGCTACACCTTC
>TRBV27|TRBJ2-1|medium-sized|.
CASSWPDGNEQFF
TGTGCCAGCAGTTGGCCGGACGGGAATGAGCAGTTCTTC
>TRBV5-1|TRBJ1-5|few|.
CASSPRGGGQPQHF
TGCGCCAGCAGCCCAAGGGGAGGCGGGCAGCCCCAGCATTTT
>TRBV5-1|TRBJ1-1|.|.
CASSRIRGISMNTEAFF
TGCGCCAGCAGCCGGATACGCGGCATAAGTATGAACACTGAAGCTTTCTTT
>TRBV7-6|TRBJ2-2|few|.
CASNQGGTGELFF
TGTGCCAGCAACCAGGGGGGCACCGGGGAGCTGTTTTTT
>TRBV25-1|TRBJ2-2|few|.
CASSEYNRDGTGELFF
TGTGCCAGCAGTGAATATAATCGCGATGGCACCGGGGAGCTGTTTTTT
>TRBV7-6|TRBJ2-7|.|.
CASRLEIYYEQYF
TGTGCCAGCAGGTTAGAAATTTACTACGAGCAGTACTTC
>TRBV19|TRBJ2-3|large|TRBD2
CATRLAGTDTQYF
TGTGCCACCAGACTAGCGGGTACAGATACGCAGTATTTT
>TRBV12-3/TRBV12-4|TRBJ2-7|medium-sized|.
CASSLASIDEQYF
TGTGCCAGCAGTTTAGCTAGCATTGACGAGCAGTACTTC
>TRBV6-5|TRBJ1-2|.|.
CASSYPRGDGYTF
TGTGCCAGCAGTTACCCTAGGGGAGACGGCTACACCTTC
>TRBV6-5|TRBJ2-3|medium-sized|TRBD1
CASSYRQGHTDTQYF
TGTGCCAGCAGTTACCGACAGGGGCACACAGATACGCAGTATTTT
>TRBV14|TRBJ2-7|.|TRBD1
CASSPPGTGGAWGSYEQYF
TGTGCCAGCAGCCCTCCCGGGACAGGGGGCGCGTGGGGGTCCTACGAGCAGTACTTC
>TRBV29-1|TRBJ1-3|medium-sized|.
CSVEHTRNTIYF
TGCAGCGTTGAACATACTAGGAACACCATATATTTT
>TRBV29-1|TRBJ1-5|medium-sized|.
CSVEERVRQPQHF
TGCAGCGTTGAAGAAAGGGTTCGGCAGCCCCAGCATTTT
>TRBV18|TRBJ2-3|medium-sized|TRBD2
CASSKTSGIHTDTQYF
TGTGCCAGCTCAAAGACTAGCGGAATTCACACAGATACGCAGTATTTT
>TRBV19|TRBJ1-5|medium-sized|.
CASSTLTGYQPQHF
TGTGCCAGTAGTACACTGACAGGTTATCAGCCCCAGCATTTT
>TRBV18|TRBJ2-7|.|TRBD1
CASSPAPGQWYEQYF
TGTGCCAGCTCACCAGCTCCGGGACAGTGGTACGAGCAGTACTTC
>TRBV12-3/TRBV12-4|TRBJ1-2|few|TRBD1
CATHKTGHYGYTF
TGTGCCACCCACAAGACAGGGCACTATGGCTACACCTTC
>TRBV19|TRBJ1-2|medium-sized|.
CASSILGQYNYGYTF
TGTGCCAGTAGTATACTGGGTCAATATAACTATGGCTACACCTTC
>TRBV6-5|TRBJ1-6|medium-sized|.
CATRPRESYNSPLHF
TGTGCCACCCGACCGAGAGAATCTTATAATTCACCCCTCCACTTT